Presented here are 4 T cell receptor beta chains from one specimen sequenced in a study of blood T cells in healthy people across ages. With a J-beta primer mix and a sample-barcoded 5' primer, a second PCR ran about 7 to 12 cycles. TCRdb re-analysed the 5' RACE reads in MiXCR, keeping a single row per CDR3 protein. The table has over 1,300,000 distinct CDR3 sequences, approximately 59% seen once. The sequencing input was blood. Receptors originate from a man younger than 35 in good health.

This clonotype was detected ten times or more. The V call is TRBV20-1, the J call TRBJ2-7; either TRBD1 or TRBD2 may fit D (5 bases each). The CDR3 spans 12 residues. Between the trimmed V and J ends, which lost 3 bases and 0 bases, there was a span of 6 bases. CDR1 DFQATT and CDR2 SNEGSKA come from the germline V gene (reference sequence). The CDR3 spells CSASGTSYEQYF. The CDR3 region has the DNA TGCAGTGCTAGCGGGACCTCCTACGAGCAGTACTTC.

This clonotype came up once. The chain employs TRBV6-2 or TRBV6-3 and TRBJ1-2; D call uncertain. The CDR3 consists of 13 residues. The V end was cut by 7 bases, the J end by 4 bases, with 13 bases between. CDR1 is MNHEY, CDR2 SVGEGT, per germline. The CDR3 region is CASTDTGSYGYTF. The CDR3 DNA follows: TGTGCCAGCACTGACACTGGGTCCTATGGCTACACCTTC.

The genes are TRBV27 and TRBJ2-7; D not certain. There are 15 residues in the CDR3. Germline CDR1 MNHEY, CDR2 SMNVEV (reference sequence). Trimming removed 0 bases from V and 1 base from J, with 10 bases in between. The DNA for the CDR3 is TGTGCCAGCAGTTTATCGTTACAGACTTCCTACGAGCAGTACTTC. It yields the protein CASSLSLQTSYEQYF.

The sample holds a few counts of this clonotype. The rearrangement links TRBV12-3 or TRBV12-4 to TRBJ1-5; unclear D gene. The CDR3 is made up of 11 amino acids. V lost 6 bases to trimming and J lost 5 bases, with 5 bases between them. The CDR3 reads CASSYDQPQHF. Here the CDR3 DNA reads TGTGCCAGCAGCTATGATCAGCCCCAGCATTTT.